This T cell receptor beta chain was retrieved from a study of blood T cell repertoires in COVID-19. In the authors' methods: Amplification with reference gene primers provided the estimates of nucleated cell counts. Method: immunoSEQ multiplex PCR; TCRdb's copy keeps in-frame clones and lacks some. V and J calls plus clone size are reproduced from that table; the DNA served to infer D and trimming. The sample holds 180,000 or so clones, 90% seen once. Deletions cut 0 bases from V and 10 bases from J, with 15 bases between. The CDR3 sequence is 15 residues long. From germline, CDR1 is SGHDN and CDR2 FVKESK.

This TCR was sampled from a man aged 45 to 65 with acute or convalescent COVID-19. V usage is TRBV14 and J usage is TRBJ2-2; the D is unclear. Sequencing used peripheral blood. CDR3 in amino acids: CASSQDIAREEELFF. In DNA, the CDR3 is TGTGCCAGCAGCCAAGATATCGCCAGAGAGGAGGAGCTGTTTTTT. Filled out from reference TRBV14 and TRBJ2-2, the complete variable domain reads EAGVTQFPSHSVIEKGQTVTLRCDPISGHDNLYWYRRVMGKEIKFLLHFVKESKQDESGMPNNRFLAERTGGTYSTLKVQPAELEDSGVYFCASSQDIAREEELFFGEGSRLTVL.